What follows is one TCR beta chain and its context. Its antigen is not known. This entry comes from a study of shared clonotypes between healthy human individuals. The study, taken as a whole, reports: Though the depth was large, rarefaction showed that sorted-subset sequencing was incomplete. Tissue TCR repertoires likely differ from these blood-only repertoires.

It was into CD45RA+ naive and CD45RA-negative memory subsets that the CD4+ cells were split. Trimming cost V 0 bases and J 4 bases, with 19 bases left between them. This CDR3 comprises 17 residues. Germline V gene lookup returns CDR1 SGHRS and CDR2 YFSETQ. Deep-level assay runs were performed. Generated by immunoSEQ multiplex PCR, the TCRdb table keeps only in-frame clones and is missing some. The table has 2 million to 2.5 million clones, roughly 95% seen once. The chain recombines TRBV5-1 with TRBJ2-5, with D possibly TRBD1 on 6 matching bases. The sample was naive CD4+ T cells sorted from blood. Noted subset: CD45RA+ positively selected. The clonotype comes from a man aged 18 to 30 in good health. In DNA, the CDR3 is TGCGCCAGCAGCTTGGTACCCCCTCAGGGGCTGGGAGAGACCCAGTACTTC. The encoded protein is CASSLVPPQGLGETQYF.